Sequencing of this TCR beta chain was carried out in a study of blood T cell repertoires in COVID-19. Germline CDR1 is LGHDT and CDR2 is YNNKEL (reference sequence). The CDR3 spans 16 residues. With 5 bases removed from V and 3 bases from J, the gap between germline ends came to 14 bases. Authors' processing steps: Cell counts per sample came from amplifying reference gene primers. TCRdb's copy holds only in-frame clones and misses some; the assay was immunoSEQ multiplex PCR. D and trimming come from the DNA, and the V and J calls and clone size come from that table. Of about 250,000 clones in the sample, under 90% are singletons; the top ten hold more than 1.5%.

The sequence came from a man between 35 and 55 years old who had recovered from COVID-19. V and J are TRBV3-1 (or the pseudogene TRBV3-2) and TRBJ1-6, with a possible D match to TRBD1 (5 bases). The sample consisted of PBMCs or T cells enriched from blood (not recorded which). As DNA, the CDR3 is TGTGCCAGCAGCAAGGGACGGGGGGACTATAATTCACCCCTCCACTTT. It is translated as CASSKGRGDYNSPLHF.